This entry features one T cell receptor beta chain sequence. The data stem from a study of blood T cell repertoires in COVID-19. The table came from immunoSEQ multiplex PCR; TCRdb's copy has only in-frame clones and leaves some out. The sample holds approximately 270,000 clones, 80% to 95% seen once. Trimming cost V 4 bases and J 1 base; bases outside gene matches: 3. Germline CDR1 and CDR2: MDHEN and SYDVKM. This CDR3 has 14 residues. The specimen sequenced was PBMCs or T cells enriched from blood (not recorded which). The chain joins TRBV28 to TRBJ2-5, with TRBD2 matching 7 bases. The TCR comes from a middle-aged man who had been exposed to COVID-19. CDR3 sequence (DNA): TGTGCCAGCAGTTCTCCGGGAGGCCAAGAGACCCAGTACTTC. Its protein product is CASSSPGGQETQYF.